A selection of T cell receptor beta chains follows, all from one sample in a study of tumor-infiltrating lymphocytes in primary liver carcinoma. TCRdb itself ran the multiplex PCR reads through MiXCR, one entry per CDR3 protein. The repertoire includes 320,000 or so distinct CDR3 sequences, less than 75% of them detected once, and 9% sits in the top ten. Sequencing used peripheral blood. The receptors stem from a man aged 40-49 years with primary liver carcinoma and hepatitis B virus infection. The CDR3 runs from the conserved cysteine through the conserved F or W. Each record gives: clone size, J gene, D gene, V gene, CDR3 protein, CDR3 DNA. D genes are given only for firm matches. Expanded clones are given a class, and other clones once, few, many or no size at all.

many	TRBJ1-5	TRBD1	TRBV7-8	CASSLGTGENQPQHF	TGTGCCAGCAGCTTAGGGACAGGGGAGAATCAGCCCCAGCATTTT
NA	TRBJ1-6	NA	TRBV5-1	CASSFGTVVGAYNSPLHF	TGCGCCAGCAGCTTCGGCACGGTGGTGGGGGCTTATAATTCACCCCTCCACTTT
few	TRBJ2-3	TRBD2	TRBV30	CAWSEGLAGVTSTDTQYF	TGTGCCTGGAGTGAAGGACTAGCGGGAGTGACTAGCACAGATACGCAGTATTTT
NA	TRBJ1-5	TRBD1	TRBV12-3/TRBV12-4	CANSRDRGNQPQHF	TGTGCCAACAGCCGGGACAGGGGGAATCAGCCCCAGCATTTC
many	TRBJ1-5	NA	TRBV6-5	CASRRDSNQPQHF	TGTGCCAGCAGGCGGGATAGCAATCAGCCCCAGCATTTT
NA	TRBJ2-7	NA	TRBV11-2	CASSSSGKGEQCF	TGTGCCAGTAGCTCCTCCGGGAAGGGGGAGCAGTGCTTC
NA	TRBJ2-7	TRBD2	TRBV28	CASTETSLRYEQYF	TGTGCCAGCACCGAGACTAGCTTACGGTACGAGCAGTACTTC
NA	TRBJ1-2	NA	TRBV4-2	CASNQDRSLRDYTF	TGTGCCAGCAACCAAGATCGGAGCCTTCGGGACTACACCTTC
once	TRBJ2-2	NA	TRBV11-2	CVSGTGELFF	TGTGTCAGCGGGACCGGGGAGCTGTTTTTT
NA	TRBJ2-1	NA	TRBV5-1	CASTLAPGDNEQFF	TGCGCCAGCACCTTGGCCCCTGGAGACAATGAGCAGTTCTTC
NA	TRBJ2-7	TRBD1	TRBV11-1	CASTGTGTGYEQYF	TGTGCCAGCACTGGCACCGGGACAGGGTACGAGCAGTACTTC
NA	TRBJ2-6	NA	TRBV6-5	CASRLSGANVLTF	TGTGCCAGCAGGCTCTCTGGGGCCAACGTCCTGACTTTC
few	TRBJ1-5	NA	TRBV28	CASSTMGGAQPQHF	TGTGCCAGCAGTACCATGGGGGGCGCTCAGCCCCAGCATTTT
NA	TRBJ2-1	NA	TRBV11-1	CASSLGPLDGPQFF	TGTGCCAGCAGCCTAGGACCCCTCGACGGCCCTCAATTCTTC
NA	TRBJ2-3	NA	TRBV6-5	CASKSAVSTDTHYF	TGTGCCAGTAAATCCGCGGTTAGCACAGATACGCATTATTTT
NA	TRBJ2-5	NA	TRBV29-1	CSDRVGKTQYF	TGCAGCGACAGGGTGGGGAAGACCCAGTACTTC
NA	TRBJ2-1	NA	TRBV10-3	CALTPRGLSSYNEQFF	TGTGCCCTCACTCCCCGGGGGCTTAGCTCCTACAATGAGCAGTTCTTC
NA	TRBJ2-1	NA	TRBV11-1	CTNSDSSSSYYEQFF	TGTACCAACAGCGACTCTAGCTCATCCTACTATGAGCAGTTCTTC
NA	TRBJ2-2	TRBD1	TRBV6-5	CARSSGTGIRELFF	TGTGCCAGGAGTTCCGGGACAGGGATACGGGAGCTGTTTTTT
NA	TRBJ2-3	TRBD2	TRBV5-1	CASSAEAGGRTDTQYF	TGCGCCAGCAGCGCCGAAGCGGGAGGGCGAACAGATACGCAGTATTTT
NA	TRBJ2-6	NA	TRBV18	CASSPPGTLSGANVMTF	TGTGCCAGCTCACCACCCGGGACACTTTCTGGGGCCAACGTCATGACTTTC
NA	TRBJ2-7	NA	TRBV6-5	CVSSRRDTIYEQHF	TGTGTCAGCAGCCGGAGGGACACCATCTACGAGCAGCACTTC
NA	TRBJ2-1	NA	TRBV7-3	CASSQGRASNEQFF	TGTGCCAGCAGCCAGGGGCGGGCTAGCAATGAGCAGTTCTTC
NA	TRBJ2-5	NA	TRBV6-2/TRBV6-3	CASADGGWTQYF	TGTGCCAGCGCAGACGGGGGCTGGACCCAATACTTC
NA	TRBJ1-1	TRBD1	TRBV29-1	CSGRRGQMSTEAFF	TGCAGCGGAAGACGGGGACAGATGAGCACTGAAGCTTTCTTT
NA	TRBJ1-5	TRBD1	TRBV6-6	CASIDRGSNQPQHF	TGTGCCAGCATCGACAGGGGTAGCAATCAGCCCCAGCATTTT
NA	TRBJ2-2	NA	TRBV11-1	CASSISLNTGELLF	TGTGCGAGCAGCATTTCACTGAATACCGGGGAGCTGTTGTTT
many	TRBJ1-1	NA	TRBV6-1	CASKVMGLEAFF	TGTGCCAGCAAGGTGATGGGGTTAGAAGCTTTCTTT
many	TRBJ2-2	TRBD1	TRBV12-3/TRBV12-4	CASSLRTGAAGELFF	TGTGCCAGCAGTTTGAGGACAGGGGCTGCCGGGGAGCTGTTTTTT
NA	TRBJ1-1	TRBD1	TRBV2	CASRTGLNTEAFF	TGTGCCAGTAGGACAGGGCTCAACACTGAAGCTTTCTTT